This T cell receptor (beta chain) appears in the sequencing data of a study of response to subunit inactivated influenza vaccine. Trimming removed 8 bases from V and 2 bases from J, with 12 bases in between. CDR3 length equals 13 residues. In germline, CDR1 is WNHNN, CDR2 SYGVQD (reference sequence). A remark on this clonotype: Its specificity is not known.

TCRdb re-analysed the RT-PCR reads in MiXCR, keeping a single row per CDR3 protein. The sample records roughly 710,000 distinct CDR3 sequences, approximately 14% being singletons. Study-wide findings and caveats: Few new T cells, the authors suggested, are recruited by each seasonal influenza vaccination.

The chain recombines TRBV10-1 with TRBJ2-5; maybe TRBD2 (5 bases). The TCR sequence derives from a man aged 50 or older who received an inactivated influenza vaccine. Here the sequenced sample was PBMCs from blood, taken 14 to 15 days before vaccination. The DNA for the CDR3 is TGCGCCAGCCAGAGGAGGATGCAAGAGACCCAGTACTTC. Translation gives CASQRRMQETQYF.